This T cell receptor (beta chain) appears in the sequencing data of a study of blood T cell repertoires in COVID-19. The sample holds a few counts of this clone. CDR3 size: 13 residues. V was pared by 7 bases and J by 4 bases, with 5 bases of the junction left unmatched. Germline V gene lookup returns CDR1 LNHDA and CDR2 SQIVND (reference sequence). The table came from immunoSEQ multiplex PCR; TCRdb's copy has only in-frame clones and leaves some out. The sample carries about 120,000 clones, 79% recorded once. Sequencing was done on a sample of peripheral blood. The TCR comes from a woman older than 75 with acute or convalescent COVID-19. The chain links TRBV19 to TRBJ2-3; TRBD2 matches 7 bases. The CDR3 protein is CASNRGEADTQYF. CDR3 bases: TGTGCCAGTAATCGGGGGGAGGCAGATACGCAGTATTTT.